These T cell receptor beta chains were read from a single sample in a study of immune characterization of retroperitoneal liposarcoma. From the PCR reads, TCRdb called clonotypes with MiXCR, one entry per CDR3 protein. The profile shows more than 10,000 distinct CDR3 sequences, roughly 47% of them singletons. The sample comprised tumor tissue. These TCRs come from a female donor with retroperitoneal liposarcoma. Both conserved end residues are part of each CDR3. The D gene is left open where the match is weak. Clone size, where shown, is once, few, many, or a class for clones that have expanded.

v_gene	j_gene	d_gene	abundance	CDR3nt	CDR3aa
TRBV7-6	TRBJ2-1	NA	many	TGTGCCAGCAGCTTAGGGACTGAAACCTACGAGCAGTTCTTC	CASSLGTETYEQFF
TRBV6-1	TRBJ2-1	TRBD2	medium-sized	TGTGCCAGCGGACTAGCCCTCGAGCAGTTCTTC	CASGLALEQFF
TRBV6-1	TRBJ1-6	NA	few	TGTGCCAGCAGCCTGGAAAATACGGGCTATAATTCACCCCTCCACTTT	CASSLENTGYNSPLHF
TRBV6-1	TRBJ2-1	NA	NA	TGTGCCAGCAGCCCATTAGGACAGGGAGGGGACACCTACAATGAGCAGTTCTTC	CASSPLGQGGDTYNEQFF
TRBV7-2	TRBJ2-7	TRBD1	NA	TGTGCCAGCAGCGCCGGGGACAGGGGAATCGGTTATGAGCAGTACTTC	CASSAGDRGIGYEQYF
TRBV6-5	TRBJ2-2	TRBD1	NA	TGTGCCAGCAGTTACTACTCCAGGGGGCTTGGGCCAAAAGCCGGGGAGCTGTTTTTT	CASSYYSRGLGPKAGELFF
TRBV6-1	TRBJ2-7	TRBD1	large	TGTGCCAGTGGAGCGGACAGGGGATCCTACGAGCAGTACTTC	CASGADRGSYEQYF
TRBV4-1	TRBJ1-2	NA	NA	TGCGCCAGCAGCCAAGAGACAGACTATGGCTACACCTTC	CASSQETDYGYTF
TRBV12-3/TRBV12-4	TRBJ2-3	NA	few	TGTGCCAGCAACTTTCCAGATACGCAGTATTTT	CASNFPDTQYF
TRBV10-3	TRBJ2-1	NA	NA	TGTGCCATCAGCCCCGGGCAAAACTACAATGAGCAGTTCTTC	CAISPGQNYNEQFF
TRBV4-1	TRBJ2-7	NA	NA	TGCGCCAGCAGCCAAGACCCGGGACTGAAATACGAGCAGTACTTC	CASSQDPGLKYEQYF
TRBV27	TRBJ2-1	NA	few	TGTGCCAGCAGTTTAGCGAGGGTTAATGAGCAGTTCTTC	CASSLARVNEQFF
TRBV12-3/TRBV12-4	TRBJ2-1	NA	NA	TGTGCCAGCACCGTCTCTCGCTCCTACAATGAGCAGTTCTTC	CASTVSRSYNEQFF
TRBV6-1	TRBJ2-1	NA	medium-sized	TGTGCCAGCAGTTATCCGGGACCACCTCAAGAGACCCAGTTCTTC	CASSYPGPPQETQFF
TRBV11-2	TRBJ2-1	TRBD2	many	TGTGCCAGCACCCCCGGGACTAGCGGACTCAATGAGCAGTTCTTC	CASTPGTSGLNEQFF
TRBV6-1	TRBJ2-5	NA	NA	TGTGCCAGCACCGACCACCCCCGCGGGACCCAGTACTTC	CASTDHPRGTQYF
TRBV20-1	TRBJ2-1	NA	once	TGCAGTGCTAGATCAACAACCGGAGGGGTGACCTACAATGAGCAGTTCTTC	CSARSTTGGVTYNEQFF
TRBV11-3	TRBJ2-7	NA	few	TGTGCCAGCAGCTCCGGGACTCCCTACGAGCAGTACTTC	CASSSGTPYEQYF
TRBV11-3	TRBJ1-5	NA	NA	TGTGCCAGCAGCTTTGGTAGGGTCAGTCAGCCCCAGCATTTT	CASSFGRVSQPQHF
TRBV7-2	TRBJ2-1	TRBD2	NA	TGTGCCAGCAGCTTAGCGTCCAGCGGGACCTACAATGAGCAGTTCTTC	CASSLASSGTYNEQFF
TRBV6-8	TRBJ2-1	NA	NA	TGTGCCAGCAGTTACCTGCCCGCCGATGAGCAGTTCTTC	CASSYLPADEQFF
TRBV10-1	TRBJ2-5	TRBD1	NA	TGCGCCAGCAGTCAGGACAGGTTCGGGGCCCAGTACTTC	CASSQDRFGAQYF
TRBV7-8	TRBJ2-1	NA	few	TGTGCCAGCAGCCCAGGGGACAAGCACTACGAGCAGTTCTTC	CASSPGDKHYEQFF
TRBV6-1	TRBJ2-1	TRBD2	NA	TGTGCCAGTTCGGGCGGGAGATCTCTTTGGAATGAGCAGTTCTTC	CASSGGRSLWNEQFF
TRBV6-1	TRBJ2-5	NA	few	TGTGCCAGCAGTGGGATGGACAGTGGGTGGGAGACCCAGTACTTC	CASSGMDSGWETQYF
TRBV25-1	TRBJ1-2	NA	NA	TGTGCCAGCAGCCGAGCTAACTATGGCTACACCTTC	CASSRANYGYTF
TRBV7-2	TRBJ2-3	NA	medium-sized	TGTGCCAGCAGCTCCGGCGGGGTTCGGGCAGATACGCAGTATTTT	CASSSGGVRADTQYF
TRBV4-2	TRBJ2-7	NA	NA	TGTGCCAGCAGCCAAGATTCCTCCGGGGCATCCTACGAGCAGTACTTC	CASSQDSSGASYEQYF
TRBV4-3	TRBJ2-4	NA	NA	TGCGCCAGCAGCCCAGACAGTCGGGGGAACATTCAGTACTTC	CASSPDSRGNIQYF
TRBV6-5	TRBJ2-1	NA	many	TGTGCCAGCAGTTACTCGGCCGGGGCTCTCCAAGAGACCCAGTTCTTC	CASSYSAGALQETQFF
TRBV6-1	TRBJ2-5	TRBD1	NA	TGTGCCAGCCGGAAACAAGGACAGGGAGGTGAGACCCAGTACTTC	CASRKQGQGGETQYF
TRBV4-1	TRBJ2-1	NA	NA	TGCGCCAGCAGCCAAGATGCACCCGCATACAATGAGCAGTTCTTC	CASSQDAPAYNEQFF
TRBV6-1	TRBJ2-1	NA	NA	TGTGCCAGCAGTGGTCTGAACGTAAATGAGCAGTTCTTC	CASSGLNVNEQFF
TRBV11-2	TRBJ2-5	TRBD2	NA	TGTGCCAGCAGCTTCGAGGCCGGGGGGCAGTACTTC	CASSFEAGGQYF
TRBV6-1	TRBJ2-7	NA	once	TGTGCCAGCAGTGAGGCCGTATCCGACTCCTACGAGCAGTACTTC	CASSEAVSDSYEQYF
TRBV11-2	TRBJ2-3	NA	once	TGTGCCAGCAGCTTAGACAGGGGAGGGACCGGGGAGCTGTATTTT	CASSLDRGGTGELYF
TRBV7-8	TRBJ2-1	TRBD2	NA	TGTGCCAGCAGCTTAGGACTAGCGGGAGGCGGAGAGCAGTTCTTC	CASSLGLAGGGEQFF
TRBV27	TRBJ2-1	NA	NA	TGTGCCAGCAGTTTTGGACGGACAGAGCAGTTCTTC	CASSFGRTEQFF
TRBV6-1	TRBJ2-1	TRBD1	NA	TGTGCCAGCAGGAGGGACAGGGAGAGCTCCTACGAGCAGTTCTTC	CASRRDRESSYEQFF